The 23 T cell receptor beta chains below were found in one sample sequenced in a study of cytomegalovirus exposure and HLA in healthy donors. Use of 60 Vbeta and 13 Jbeta primers characterized the PCR. Some clones are missing from TCRdb's copy, which holds only in-frame ones; the method was immunoSEQ multiplex PCR. The sample gives some 150,000 clones, roughly 84% of which show up once; about 1.5% is in the top ten. The source material was PBMCs. These receptor sequences come from a male donor in good health and CMV-seronegative.

V and J are TRBV19 and TRBJ1-2; TRBD1 matches 8 bases. V gave up 5 bases and J gave up 3 bases; unmatched junction bases: 8. Germline V lookup: CDR1 LNHDA, CDR2 SQIVND (reference sequence). The length of the CDR3 is 15 residues. The CDR3: CASSPGQEPDYGYTF. As DNA, the CDR3 is TGTGCCAGTAGTCCGGGACAGGAGCCAGACTATGGCTACACCTTC.

The CDR3 DNA is TGTGCCAGCTCACCACCAGGTATAGGGAGCAACGGCAATCAGCCCCAGCATTTT. It translates to CASSPPGIGSNGNQPQHF. This chain joins TRBV18 and TRBJ1-5; D is undetermined. V gave up 0 bases and J gave up 2 bases, with 17 bases separating them. The CDR3 runs 18 residues. Per the germline V gene, CDR1 is KGHSH and CDR2 is LQKENI.

The chain joins TRBV11-3 to TRBJ2-7; a possible D gene is TRBD1 (6 bases). The CDR3 length is 16 residues. V was shortened by 1 base and J by 2 bases, with 15 bases between the two germline ends. CDR1 and CDR2 from the germline V gene are SGHNT and YENEEA. The CDR3 DNA follows: TGTGCCAGCAGCTTAGGACAAGGGACAAACACCTACGAGCAGTACTTC. Amino acids: CASSLGQGTNTYEQYF.

This sequence joins TRBV29-1 and TRBJ2-5; 8 bases fit TRBD1. V lost 7 bases and J lost 5; bases outside the gene matches: 9. Germline assignment: CDR1 SQVTM and CDR2 ANQGSEA. The CDR3 sequence is 13 residues long. The CDR3 DNA reads as TGCAGCGCTCAGACAGGGGTGGGTGAGACCCAGTACTTC. Translating gives CSAQTGVGETQYF.

This rearrangement joins TRBV9 to TRBJ2-3, with 7 bases aligning to TRBD1. This CDR3 has 16 residues. V lost 4 bases, J lost 1 base, and 9 bases stayed unmatched. CDR1 is SGDLS and CDR2 is YYNGEE in the germline V gene. In DNA form, the CDR3 reads TGTGCCAGCAGCCCACCGACAGGGCTCGGCACAGATACGCAGTATTTT. Translated, it gives CASSPPTGLGTDTQYF.

V usage is TRBV5-1 and J usage is TRBJ2-5, with a weak D call TRBD1 (6 bases). Germline V gene sequence: CDR1 SGHRS, CDR2 YFSETQ. V lost 0 bases, J lost 6 bases, and 9 bases lay in between. This CDR3 contains 13 residues. The CDR3 DNA reads TGCGCCAGCAGCTTGGGACAGGTGAAGACCCAGTACTTC. It yields the protein CASSLGQVKTQYF. Complete variable domain (other parts from reference TRBV5-1 and TRBJ2-5): KAGVTQTPRYLIKTRGQQVTLSCSPISGHRSVSWYQQTPGQGLQFLFEYFSETQRNKGNFPGRFSGRQFSNSRSEMNVSTLELGDSALYLCASSLGQVKTQYFGPGTRLLVL.

The chain combines TRBV9 with TRBJ2-2; maybe TRBD2 (5 bases). In germline, CDR1 is SGDLS, CDR2 YYNGEE. Deletions cut 4 bases from V and 8 bases from J, with 12 bases between. This CDR3 region has 13 residues. Here the CDR3 DNA reads TGTGCCAGCAGCAGTTTACAGCGGGGGGAGCTGTTTTTT. Protein: CASSSLQRGELFF. Supplemented by reference TRBV9 and TRBJ2-2, the full variable domain reads DSGVTQTPKHLITATGQRVTLRCSPRSGDLSVYWYQQSLDQGLQFLIQYYNGEERAKGNILERFSAQQFPDLHSELNLSSLELGDSALYFCASSSLQRGELFFGEGSRLTVL.

J is TRBJ1-2 and V is TRBV15; D is unclear. The germline CDR1 and CDR2 sequences are LNHNV and YYDKDF (reference sequence). CDR3 length: 11 amino acids. V was pared by 1 base and J by 7 bases, with 4 bases between. The CDR3 region has the DNA TGTGCCACCAGCAGAGGAGGTGGCTACACCTTC. Amino acids: CATSRGGGYTF.

The J gene is TRBJ2-7, the V gene TRBV27, with TRBD2 matching 8 bases. This CDR3 spans 14 amino acids. Germline loops: CDR1 MNHEY, CDR2 SMNVEV (reference sequence). The ends lost 4 bases at V and 1 base at J; junction bases unmatched: 3. The chain's CDR3 is CASSSKRESYEQYF. Written as DNA, the CDR3 is TGTGCCAGCAGTTCCAAGCGGGAGTCCTACGAGCAGTACTTC.

The chain recombines TRBV6-1 with TRBJ2-1; tentatively, D is TRBD1 (6 bases). Trimming stripped 6 bases from V and 5 bases from J, with 8 bases between. Per germline, CDR1 MNHNS and CDR2 SASEGT. The CDR3 is made up of 12 amino acids. The CDR3 nucleotides are TGTGCCAGCAGGAGGGGGAACAATGAGCAGTTCTTC. This sequence encodes CASRRGNNEQFF.

This clone was picked up a small number of times. V and J are TRBV19 and TRBJ1-5; no clear D gene. The CDR3 runs 15 residues. With 8 bases removed from V and 4 bases from J, the gap between germline ends came to 18 bases. Germline V gene sequence: CDR1 LNHDA, CDR2 SQIVND (reference sequence). CDR3 nucleotides: TGTGCCAGTGGGCCTCCGGCCAGCCCAAATCAGCCCCAGCATTTT. It encodes CASGPPASPNQPQHF.

This chain connects TRBV4-3 to TRBJ2-5; 8 positions match TRBD2. TRBJ2-7 matches the DNA end more closely, so the J call is doubtful. Germline values: CDR1 LGHNA, CDR2 YSLEER. CDR3 length equals 16 residues. CDR3 loop: CASSQDPSGHPYEQYF. Written as DNA, the CDR3 is TGCGCCAGCAGCCAAGACCCTAGCGGGCACCCCTACGAGCAGTACTTC.

V is TRBV19 and J is TRBJ1-5; the D gene is possibly TRBD1 (6 bases). The V gene lost 5 bases and the J gene lost 6 bases, with 11 bases spanning the gap. This CDR3 comprises 13 residues. Germline lookup yields CDR1 LNHDA and CDR2 SQIVND (reference sequence). The CDR3 loop is CASSPVGGQPQHF. The CDR3, as DNA: TGTGCCAGTAGTCCCGTAGGGGGTCAGCCCCAGCATTTT.

The rearrangement joins TRBV5-8 to TRBJ2-7; 9 nucleotides agree with TRBD2. Germline V gene sequence: CDR1 SGHTS, CDR2 YDEGEE. The CDR3 extends over 19 amino acids. Losses at the gene ends were 3 bases for V and 1 base for J; bases not matched to a gene: 17. DNA for the CDR3: TGTGCCAGCAGCTCTGCACGGGCCGGCGGGGGGGCTCGGTCCTACGAGCAGTACTTC. It specifies CASSSARAGGGARSYEQYF. The complete variable domain, with remaining parts taken from reference TRBV5-8 and TRBJ2-7, reads EAGVTQSPTHLIKTRGQQATLRCSPISGHTSVYWYQQALGLGLQFLLWYDEGEERNRGNFPPRFSGRQFPNYSSELNVNALELEDSALYLCASSSARAGGGARSYEQYFGPGTRLTVT.

V usage is TRBV28 and J usage is TRBJ2-7; D gene unclear. The CDR3 length is 12 residues. Germline CDR1 reads MDHEN; CDR2 reads SYDVKM. V was cut by 6 bases and J by 9 bases, with 15 bases left in between. The DNA of the CDR3 is TGTGCCAGCAGCCCGTCAGGTTCGCGGCAGTACTTC. It yields the protein CASSPSGSRQYF.

As DNA, the CDR3 is TGCGCCAGCAGCCAGGAGGGCTATGGCTACACCTTC. Residues: CASSQEGYGYTF. The chain employs TRBV4-1 and TRBJ1-2; no clear D gene. The CDR3 consists of 12 residues. Germline CDR1 and CDR2: MGHRA and YSYEKL. V gave up 3 bases and J gave up 4 bases, with 6 bases separating them.

The V gene is TRBV25-1, the J gene TRBJ1-1; 7 nucleotides agree with TRBD1. Germline CDR1 reads MGHDK; CDR2 reads SYGVNS. This CDR3 spans 16 amino acids. The J segment lost 1 base and the V segment lost 3 bases, leaving 8 bases of the junction unmatched. The CDR3 DNA is TGTGCCAGCAGTGAGTGGACGGGGACAGCGAACACTGAAGCTTTCTTT. Translated, it gives CASSEWTGTANTEAFF.

This chain connects TRBV27 to TRBJ2-7; maybe TRBD2 (6 bases). Looked up from germline, CDR1 is MNHEY and CDR2 is SMNVEV (reference sequence). The CDR3 loop spans 12 amino acids. Trimming took 7 bases from V and 5 from J, leaving 12 bases between them. DNA for the CDR3: TGTGCCAGCATCGGGCTAGCGAACGAGCAGTACTTC. This sequence encodes CASIGLANEQYF.

The chain has TRBV11-1 and TRBJ2-7; D is perhaps TRBD1 (6 bases). This CDR3 spans 14 amino acids. V lost 6 bases to trimming and J lost 2 bases, with 14 bases between them. In germline, CDR1 is SGHAT, CDR2 FQDESV (reference sequence). CDR3 region: CASSPGTRAYEQYF. The DNA for the CDR3 is TGTGCCAGCAGTCCCGGGACACGGGCCTACGAGCAGTACTTC.

The CDR3 DNA reads as TGTGCCAGCAATAGGGACAGCGGGTGGTACACTGAAGCTTTCTTT. It is translated as CASNRDSGWYTEAFF. V is TRBV6-1 and J is TRBJ1-1; 7 bases fit TRBD1. J lost 3 bases, V lost 7 bases, and 11 bases had no gene match. Per the germline V gene, CDR1 is MNHNS and CDR2 is SASEGT. CDR3 length: 15 amino acids.

The chain employs TRBV2 and TRBJ2-7; 12 bases agree with TRBD2. V trimming: 6 bases; J trimming: 6 bases; junction bases outside the gene matches: 6. The CDR3 sequence is 14 residues long. CDR1 is SNHLY, CDR2 FYNNEI, per germline. The CDR3 DNA reads TGTGCCAGCAGCCTGACTAGCGGGAGTACCGAGCAGTACTTC. This gives the protein CASSLTSGSTEQYF.

The chain recombines TRBV11-2 with TRBJ2-1; 9 bases agree with TRBD2. The CDR3 is 17 amino acids. Per germline, CDR1 SGHAT and CDR2 FQNNGV. The J segment lost 0 bases and the V segment lost 6 bases, leaving 9 bases of the junction unmatched. The CDR3 loop reads CASRPETSGYSYNEQFF. As DNA, the CDR3 is TGTGCCAGCAGACCAGAGACTAGCGGCTACTCCTACAATGAGCAGTTCTTC.

The chain carries TRBV7-2 and TRBJ1-2, with D maybe TRBD1 (6 bases). V gave up 1 base and J gave up 3 bases, with 9 bases separating them. From germline, CDR1 is SGHTA and CDR2 FQGNSA. The CDR3 has 14 amino acids. CDR3 DNA sequence: TGTGCCAGCAGCTTAGGAGCAGGGGACTATGGCTACACCTTC. It is translated as CASSLGAGDYGYTF.